These 20 T cell receptor beta chains share one sample of origin, sequenced in a study of human T cells and chemical hapten exposure. The sample's time point: healthy volunteer bleed at 6 weeks. The starting material, unfractionated whole blood, was used for total RNA extraction. TCRdb re-derived calls from the RACE reads in MiXCR, one entry per CDR3 protein. In the table there are around 47,000 distinct CDR3 sequences, 3% to 4% of which are singletons. Sequences were obtained from whole blood. The origin of the receptors is a human donor in good health. Some clones in this sample may be carry-over from other donors' samples.

This clonotype appeared many times. At one end the junction does not follow the germline gene, possibly because of a read error. This chain links TRBV7-7 with TRBJ2-7; D tentatively fits TRBD1 or TRBD2 (5 bases each). The V gene's germline CDR1 is SSHAT and CDR2 FNYEAQ (reference sequence). This CDR3 has 13 amino acids. The CDR3 DNA reads as TGTGCTAGCAGCCGGGACCGGAGGAGCGAGCAGTACTTC. Translated, it gives CASSRDRRSEQYF.

This clonotype showed up many times. The chain combines TRBV7-9 with TRBJ2-1, with TRBD2 matching over 7 bases. With 1 base clipped from V and 4 bases from J, the junction kept 1 base outside the gene matches. The length of the CDR3 is 14 residues. CDR1 and CDR2 from the germline V gene are SEHNR and FQNEAQ (reference sequence). The CDR3 here is CASSLGGGYNEQFF. The CDR3 DNA sequence: TGTGCCAGCAGCTTAGGGGGGGGTTACAATGAGCAGTTCTTC.

This clonotype has a count of ten or more. CDR3 amino acids: CSARETGGANYGYTF. The CDR3 bases are TGCAGTGCTAGAGAGACGGGGGGAGCTAACTATGGCTACACCTTC. The genes are TRBV20-1 and TRBJ1-2, with D possibly matching TRBD1 (5 bases). There are 15 residues in the CDR3. The V gene lost 0 bases and the J gene lost 0 bases, with 11 bases spanning the gap. The germline CDR1 and CDR2 sequences are DFQATT and SNEGSKA (reference sequence).

By proportion, this clonotype is medium-sized. This sequence joins TRBV18 and TRBJ2-3; D is ambiguous. From germline, CDR1 is KGHSH and CDR2 LQKENI. V was shortened by 3 bases and J by 6 bases, with 4 bases between the two germline ends. The CDR3 runs 11 residues. Written as DNA, the CDR3 is TGTGCCAGCTCACCGCAGGATACGCAGTATTTT. Protein product: CASSPQDTQYF.

This clonotype has ten or more counts. V and J are TRBV25-1 and TRBJ1-1; D remains ambiguous. V was clipped by 7 bases and J by 3 bases, with 6 bases between them. This CDR3 comprises 11 residues. Germline CDR1 is MGHDK and CDR2 is SYGVNS. Here the CDR3 reads CASKGYTEAFF. CDR3 coding DNA: TGTGCCAGCAAAGGGTACACTGAAGCTTTCTTT.

This clonotype has more than one count but fewer than ten. The rearrangement uses TRBV7-2 and TRBJ1-1; no firm D call. The CDR3 is 14 amino acids. V was shortened by 5 bases and J by 5 bases, with 15 bases between the two germline ends. Germline lookup yields CDR1 SGHTA and CDR2 FQGNSA. CDR3 bases: TGTGCCAGCAGCGCTCAGGCAATCGGGACTGAAGCTTTCTTT. Residues: CASSAQAIGTEAFF.

This clonotype was counted many times. The chain recombines TRBV6-4 with TRBJ2-3; perhaps TRBD1 as D (6 bases). The CDR3 is made up of 15 amino acids. The V end was cut by 3 bases, the J end by 1 base, with 11 bases between. CDR1 is MRHNA, CDR2 SNTAGT, per germline. Here the CDR3 DNA reads TGTGCCAGCAGTGATGTGGGACAAGGCACAGATACGCAGTATTTT. Translating gives CASSDVGQGTDTQYF.

This clonotype was counted many times. This chain links TRBV6-4 with TRBJ1-1, with D perhaps TRBD1 (6 bases). Trimming removed 6 bases at V and 4 bases at J, with 18 bases between. From germline, CDR1 is MRHNA and CDR2 SNTAGT. The CDR3 has 15 amino acids. The CDR3: CASSKTTGQVTEAFF. The CDR3 bases are TGTGCCAGCAGCAAAACTACAGGGCAGGTCACTGAAGCTTTCTTT.

This clonotype was seen a handful of times. CDR3 DNA sequence: TGTGCCAGCAGCCGCAGGACTAGCGGGACAGATACGCAGTATTTT. As protein: CASSRRTSGTDTQYF. This sequence joins TRBV13 and TRBJ2-3; 11 bases agree with TRBD2. The V and J ends lost 5 bases and 3 bases, in that order; junction bases with no gene match: 4. Germline CDR1 is PRHDT and CDR2 is FYEKMQ (reference sequence). CDR3 size: 15 residues.

This clonotype was observed many times. The V and J genes are TRBV12-3 or TRBV12-4 and TRBJ2-4, with D maybe TRBD2 (6 bases). This CDR3 comprises 15 residues. V was clipped by 2 bases and J by 0 bases, with 8 bases between them. CDR3 sequence reads: CASSLREIAKNIQYF. The DNA of the CDR3 is TGTGCCAGCAGTTTACGGGAGATAGCCAAAAACATTCAGTACTTC.

In its sample, this clonotype was seen many times. V gene TRBV9 combines with J gene TRBJ2-7; tentative D call: TRBD2 (6 bases). Germline lookup yields CDR1 SGDLS and CDR2 YYNGEE. V was pared by 4 bases and J by 3 bases, with 14 bases between. This CDR3 region has 14 residues. CDR3: CASSPIRDFYEQYF. CDR3 nucleotide sequence: TGTGCCAGCAGCCCAATCCGGGACTTCTACGAGCAGTACTTC.

There are many counts of this clonotype. The chain joins TRBV10-3 to TRBJ2-7; 8 nucleotides agree with TRBD1. Losses at the gene ends were 6 bases for V and 4 bases for J; bases not matched to a gene: 11. This CDR3 is built from 15 residues. Germline values: CDR1 ENHRY, CDR2 SYGVKD. CDR3 nucleotides: TGTGCCATCAGGGACCGGGACAGGCGAGCGTACGAGCAGTACTTC. As protein: CAIRDRDRRAYEQYF.

The table lists this clonotype with many counts. The V call is TRBV29-1, the J call TRBJ2-6; the D is unclear. The CDR3 consists of 14 residues. Trimming pared 6 bases from V and 0 bases from J, leaving 9 bases between. The germline V gene has CDR1 SQVTM and CDR2 ANQGSEA. CDR3 sequence reads: CSVLRTSGANVLTF. The DNA for the CDR3 is TGCAGCGTCTTGAGGACCTCTGGGGCCAACGTCCTGACTTTC.

This clonotype showed up just a few times. The chain has TRBV7-9 and TRBJ2-6; no reliable D call. Trimming removed 0 bases from V and 4 bases from J, with 7 bases in between. The CDR3 sequence is 15 residues long. CDR1 is SEHNR, CDR2 FQNEAQ, per germline (reference sequence). This CDR3 is CASSLAPLGANVLTF. DNA for the CDR3: TGTGCCAGCAGCTTAGCCCCTCTGGGGGCCAACGTCCTGACTTTC.

This clonotype was detected a few times. The chain couples TRBV11-2 to TRBJ1-1; D is undetermined. This CDR3 is 15 amino acids long. Germline V gene lookup returns CDR1 SGHAT and CDR2 FQNNGV. Between the trimmed V and J ends, which lost 1 base and 1 base, there was a span of 10 bases. CDR3 DNA sequence: TGTGCCAGCAGCTTAGTAGGCCGAACGAACACTGAAGCTTTCTTT. Translation gives CASSLVGRTNTEAFF.

This clonotype has ten or more counts. The chain recombines TRBV28 with TRBJ2-7; D might be TRBD1 or TRBD2, each matching 6 bases. Germline V CDR1 and CDR2: MDHEN, SYDVKM. This CDR3 has 15 amino acids. Trimming cost V 6 bases and J 2 bases, with 17 bases left between them. The CDR3 protein is CASSLGGARTYEQYF. DNA of the CDR3: TGTGCCAGCAGCCTCGGGGGCGCGCGGACCTACGAGCAGTACTTC.

The table lists this clonotype with many counts. The chain is built from TRBV4-1 and TRBJ2-3; TRBD1 aligns across 7 bases. The ends lost 3 bases at V and 6 bases at J; junction bases unmatched: 3. The CDR3 is 13 amino acids. CDR1 MGHRA and CDR2 YSYEKL come from the germline V gene. CDR3 sequence reads: CASSQTGLDTQYF. In DNA, the CDR3 is TGCGCCAGCAGCCAGACAGGGTTGGATACGCAGTATTTT.

Note on this clonotype: Being one base from a much bigger clone, this may be a read error. The chain joins TRBV5-4 to TRBJ1-1; TRBD1 might be the D (5 bases). The CDR3 sequence is 14 residues long. Germline V gene data show CDR1 as SGHNT and CDR2 as YYREEE (reference sequence). V dropped 4 bases and J dropped 4 bases, with 14 bases sitting between them. The CDR3 spells CASSPRGRGTEAFF. CDR3 coding DNA: TGTGCCAGCAGCCCCCGGGGGAGGGGCACTGAAGCTTTCTTT.

This clonotype was recorded many times. The chain joins TRBV24-1 to TRBJ2-2, with 14 bases identical to TRBD2. The germline gives CDR1 KGHDR, CDR2 SFDVKD. V was pared by 5 bases and J by 1 base, with 11 bases of the junction left unmatched. The CDR3 runs to 20 residues. The CDR3 nucleotides are TGTGCCACCAGTGTGTCGGGGACTAGCGGGAGCCGGTGGAACACCGGGGAGCTGTTTTTT. This gives the protein CATSVSGTSGSRWNTGELFF.

This clonotype was recorded a few times. The chain uses TRBV6-6 and TRBJ2-2; D remains unclear. The germline CDR1 and CDR2 sequences are MNHNY and SVGAGI (reference sequence). The CDR3 spans 13 residues. V lost 7 bases and J 0 bases, leaving 6 bases between the germline ends. The CDR3 loop reads CASILANTGELFF. In nucleotides, the CDR3 is TGTGCCAGCATTCTAGCGAACACCGGGGAGCTGTTTTTT.